This TCR beta chain was retrieved from a study of blood T cell repertoires in COVID-19. This CDR3 has 15 amino acids. V was pared by 1 base and J by 0 bases, with 9 bases between. From germline, CDR1 is MGHRA and CDR2 YSYEKL. Some clones are missing from TCRdb's copy, which holds only in-frame ones; the method was immunoSEQ multiplex PCR. Among some 190,000 clones listed, roughly four fifths were seen once. This receptor was obtained from a woman aged 40 to 50 with COVID-19, enrolled during active disease. The chain couples TRBV4-1 to TRBJ1-2, with D perhaps TRBD1 (6 bases). What was sequenced was peripheral blood. CDR3 residues: CASSQGTAPNYGYTF. CDR3 bases: TGCGCCAGCAGCCAAGGGACAGCTCCTAACTATGGCTACACCTTC.